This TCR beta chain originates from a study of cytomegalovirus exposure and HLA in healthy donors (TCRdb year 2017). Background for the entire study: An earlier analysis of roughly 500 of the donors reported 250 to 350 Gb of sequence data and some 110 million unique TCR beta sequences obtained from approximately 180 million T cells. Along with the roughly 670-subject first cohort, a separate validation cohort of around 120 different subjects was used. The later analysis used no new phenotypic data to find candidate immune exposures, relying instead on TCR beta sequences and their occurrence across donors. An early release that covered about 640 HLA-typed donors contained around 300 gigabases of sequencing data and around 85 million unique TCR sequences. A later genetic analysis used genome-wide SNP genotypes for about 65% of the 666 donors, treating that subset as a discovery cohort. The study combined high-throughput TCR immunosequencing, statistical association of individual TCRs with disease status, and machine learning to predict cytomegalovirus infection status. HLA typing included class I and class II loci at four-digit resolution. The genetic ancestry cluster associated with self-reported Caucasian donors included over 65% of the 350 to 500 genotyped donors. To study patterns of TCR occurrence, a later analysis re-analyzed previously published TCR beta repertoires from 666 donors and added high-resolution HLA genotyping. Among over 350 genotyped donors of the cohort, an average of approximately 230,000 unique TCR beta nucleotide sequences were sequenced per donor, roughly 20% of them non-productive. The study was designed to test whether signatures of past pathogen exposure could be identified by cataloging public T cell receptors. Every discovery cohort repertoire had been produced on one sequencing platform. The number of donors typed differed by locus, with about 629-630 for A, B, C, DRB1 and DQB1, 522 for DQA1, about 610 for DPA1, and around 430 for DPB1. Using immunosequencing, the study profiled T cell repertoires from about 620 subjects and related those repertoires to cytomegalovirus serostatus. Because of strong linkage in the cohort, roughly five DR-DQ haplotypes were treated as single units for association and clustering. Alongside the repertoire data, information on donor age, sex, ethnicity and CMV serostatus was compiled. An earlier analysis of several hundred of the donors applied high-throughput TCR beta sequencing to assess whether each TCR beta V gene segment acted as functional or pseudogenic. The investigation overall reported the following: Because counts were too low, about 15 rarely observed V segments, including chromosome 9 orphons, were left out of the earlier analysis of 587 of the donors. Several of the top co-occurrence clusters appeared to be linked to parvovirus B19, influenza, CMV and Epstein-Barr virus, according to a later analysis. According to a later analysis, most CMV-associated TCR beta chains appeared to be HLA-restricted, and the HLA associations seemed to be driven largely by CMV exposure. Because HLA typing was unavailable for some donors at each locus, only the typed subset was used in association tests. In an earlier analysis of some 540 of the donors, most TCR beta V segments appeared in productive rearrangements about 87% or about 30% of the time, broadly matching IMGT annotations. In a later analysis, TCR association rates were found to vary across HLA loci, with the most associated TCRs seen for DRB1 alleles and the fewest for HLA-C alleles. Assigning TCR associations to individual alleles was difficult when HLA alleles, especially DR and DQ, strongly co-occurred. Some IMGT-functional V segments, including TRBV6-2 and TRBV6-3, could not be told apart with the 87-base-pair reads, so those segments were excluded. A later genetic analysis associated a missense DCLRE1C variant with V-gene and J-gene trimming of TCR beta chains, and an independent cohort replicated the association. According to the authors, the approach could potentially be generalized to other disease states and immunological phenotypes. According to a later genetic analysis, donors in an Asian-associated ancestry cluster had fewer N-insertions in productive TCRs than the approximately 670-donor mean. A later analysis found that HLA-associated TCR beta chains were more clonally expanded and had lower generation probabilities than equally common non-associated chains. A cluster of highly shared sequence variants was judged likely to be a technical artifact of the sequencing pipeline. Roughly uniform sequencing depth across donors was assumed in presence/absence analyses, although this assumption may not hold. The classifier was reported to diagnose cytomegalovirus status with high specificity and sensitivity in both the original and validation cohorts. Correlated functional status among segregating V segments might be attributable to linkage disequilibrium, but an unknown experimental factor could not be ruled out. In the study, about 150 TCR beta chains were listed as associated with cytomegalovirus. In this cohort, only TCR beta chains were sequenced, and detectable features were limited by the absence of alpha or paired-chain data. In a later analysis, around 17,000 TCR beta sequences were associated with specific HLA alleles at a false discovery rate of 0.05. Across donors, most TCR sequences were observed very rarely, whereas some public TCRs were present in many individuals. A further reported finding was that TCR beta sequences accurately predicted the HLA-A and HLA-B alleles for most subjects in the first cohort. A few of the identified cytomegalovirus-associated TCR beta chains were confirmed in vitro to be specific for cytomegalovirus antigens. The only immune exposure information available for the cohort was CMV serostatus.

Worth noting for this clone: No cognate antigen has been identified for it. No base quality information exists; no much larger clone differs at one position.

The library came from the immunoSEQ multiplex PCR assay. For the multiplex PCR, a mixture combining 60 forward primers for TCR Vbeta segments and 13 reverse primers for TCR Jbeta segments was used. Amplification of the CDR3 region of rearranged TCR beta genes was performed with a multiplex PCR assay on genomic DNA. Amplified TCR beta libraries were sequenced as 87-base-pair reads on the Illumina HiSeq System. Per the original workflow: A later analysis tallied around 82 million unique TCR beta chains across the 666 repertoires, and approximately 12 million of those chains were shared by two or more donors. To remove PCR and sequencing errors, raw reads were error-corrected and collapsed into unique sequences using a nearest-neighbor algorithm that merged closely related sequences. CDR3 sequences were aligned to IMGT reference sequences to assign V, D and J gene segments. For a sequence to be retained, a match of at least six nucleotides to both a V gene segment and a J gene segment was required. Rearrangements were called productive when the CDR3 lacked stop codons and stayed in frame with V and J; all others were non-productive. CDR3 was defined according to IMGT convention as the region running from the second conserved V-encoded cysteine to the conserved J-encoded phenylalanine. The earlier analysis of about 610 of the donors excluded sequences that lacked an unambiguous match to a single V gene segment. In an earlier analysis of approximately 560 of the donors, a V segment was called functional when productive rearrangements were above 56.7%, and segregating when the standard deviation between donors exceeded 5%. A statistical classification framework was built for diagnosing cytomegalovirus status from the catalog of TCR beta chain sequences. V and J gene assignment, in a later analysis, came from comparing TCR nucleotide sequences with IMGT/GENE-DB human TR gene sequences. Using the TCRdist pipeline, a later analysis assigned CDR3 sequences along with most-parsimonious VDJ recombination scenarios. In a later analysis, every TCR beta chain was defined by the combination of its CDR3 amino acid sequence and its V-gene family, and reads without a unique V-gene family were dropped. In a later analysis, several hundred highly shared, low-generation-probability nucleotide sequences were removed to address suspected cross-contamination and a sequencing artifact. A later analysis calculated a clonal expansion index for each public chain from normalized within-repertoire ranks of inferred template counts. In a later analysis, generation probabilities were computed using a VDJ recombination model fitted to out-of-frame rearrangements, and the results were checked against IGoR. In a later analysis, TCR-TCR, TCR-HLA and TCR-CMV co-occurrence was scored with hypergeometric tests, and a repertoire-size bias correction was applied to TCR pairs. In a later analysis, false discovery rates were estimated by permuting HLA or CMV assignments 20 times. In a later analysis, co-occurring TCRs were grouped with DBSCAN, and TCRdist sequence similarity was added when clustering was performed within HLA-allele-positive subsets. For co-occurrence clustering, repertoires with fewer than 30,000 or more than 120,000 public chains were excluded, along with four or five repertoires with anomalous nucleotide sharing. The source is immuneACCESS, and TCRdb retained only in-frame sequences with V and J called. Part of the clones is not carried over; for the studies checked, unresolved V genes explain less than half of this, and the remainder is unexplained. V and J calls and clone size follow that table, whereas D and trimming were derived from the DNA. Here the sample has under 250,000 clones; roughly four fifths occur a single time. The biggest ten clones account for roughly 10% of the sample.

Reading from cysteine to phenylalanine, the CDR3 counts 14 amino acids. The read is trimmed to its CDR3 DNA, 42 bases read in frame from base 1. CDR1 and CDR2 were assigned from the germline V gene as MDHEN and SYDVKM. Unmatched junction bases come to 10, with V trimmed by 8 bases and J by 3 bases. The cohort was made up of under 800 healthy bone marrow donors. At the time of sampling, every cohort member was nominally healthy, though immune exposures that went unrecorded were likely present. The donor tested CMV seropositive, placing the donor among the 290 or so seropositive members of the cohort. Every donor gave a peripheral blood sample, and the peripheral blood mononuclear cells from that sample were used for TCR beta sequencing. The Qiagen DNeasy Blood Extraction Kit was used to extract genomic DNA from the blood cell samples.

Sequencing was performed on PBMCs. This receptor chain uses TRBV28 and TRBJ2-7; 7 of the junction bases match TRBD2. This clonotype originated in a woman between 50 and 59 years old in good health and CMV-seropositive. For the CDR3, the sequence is CASPWGGRDYEQYF. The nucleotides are TGTGCCAGCCCCTGGGGAGGGAGAGACTACGAGCAGTACTTC. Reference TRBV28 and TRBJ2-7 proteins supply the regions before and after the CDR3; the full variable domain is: DVKVTQSSRYLVKRTGEKVFLECVQDMDHENMFWYRQDPGLGLRLIYFSYDVKMKEKGDIPEGYSVSREKKERFSLILESASTNQTSMYLCASPWGGRDYEQYFGPGTRLTVT.